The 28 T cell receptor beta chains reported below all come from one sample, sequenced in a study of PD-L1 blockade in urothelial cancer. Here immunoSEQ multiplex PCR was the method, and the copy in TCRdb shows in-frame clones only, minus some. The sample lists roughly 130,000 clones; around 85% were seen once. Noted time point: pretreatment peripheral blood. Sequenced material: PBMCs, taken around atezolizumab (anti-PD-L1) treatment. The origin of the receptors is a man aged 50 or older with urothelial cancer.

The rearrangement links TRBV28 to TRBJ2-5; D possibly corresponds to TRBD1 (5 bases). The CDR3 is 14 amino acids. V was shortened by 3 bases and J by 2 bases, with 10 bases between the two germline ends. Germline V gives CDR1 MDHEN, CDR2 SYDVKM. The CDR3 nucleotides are TGTGCCAGCAGTTTTGGGGCAGGACAAGAGACCCAGTACTTC. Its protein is CASSFGAGQETQYF.

The DNA of the CDR3 is TGTGCCAGCAGTGGGCTAGTATCGGGGGAGCTGTTTTTT. Amino acids: CASSGLVSGELFF. This chain links TRBV2 with TRBJ2-2; unclear D gene. The CDR3 sequence is 13 residues long. The germline CDR1 and CDR2 sequences are SNHLY and FYNNEI. Trimming shortened V by 4 bases and J by 8 bases, and 11 bases separated the two germline ends.

The CDR3 DNA reads TGCGCCAGCAGCTGGGGACTAGCGGATTCCTCCTACGAGCAGTACTTC. Amino acids: CASSWGLADSSYEQYF. The chain recombines TRBV5-1 with TRBJ2-7; 11 nucleotides line up with TRBD2. This CDR3 has 16 residues. J gave up 0 bases and V 3 bases, and 5 bases lay outside the gene matches. Germline loops: CDR1 SGHRS, CDR2 YFSETQ.

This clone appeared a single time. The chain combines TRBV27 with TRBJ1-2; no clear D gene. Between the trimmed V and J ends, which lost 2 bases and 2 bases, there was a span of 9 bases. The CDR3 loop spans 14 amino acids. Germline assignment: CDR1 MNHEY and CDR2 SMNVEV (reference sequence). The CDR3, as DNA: TGTGCCAGCAGTTTAATTGGCGGCAACTATGGCTACACCTTC. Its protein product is CASSLIGGNYGYTF.

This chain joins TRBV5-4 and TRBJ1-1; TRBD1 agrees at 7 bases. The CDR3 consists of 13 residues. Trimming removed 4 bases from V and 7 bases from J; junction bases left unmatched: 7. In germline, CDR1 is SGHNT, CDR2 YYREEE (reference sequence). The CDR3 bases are TGTGCCAGCAGCAGGGGGACAGAAGTTGAAGCTTTCTTT. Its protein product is CASSRGTEVEAFF. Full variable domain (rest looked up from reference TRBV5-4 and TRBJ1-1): ETGVTQSPTHLIKTRGQQVTLRCSSQSGHNTVSWYQQALGQGPQFIFQYYREEENGRGNFPPRFSGLQFPNYSSELNVNALELDDSALYLCASSRGTEVEAFFGQGTRLTVV.

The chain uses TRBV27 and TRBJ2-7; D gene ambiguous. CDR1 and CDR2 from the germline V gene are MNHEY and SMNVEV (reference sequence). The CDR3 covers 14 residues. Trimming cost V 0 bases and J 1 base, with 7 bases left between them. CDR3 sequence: CASSLSRNSYEQYF. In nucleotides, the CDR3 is TGTGCCAGCAGTTTATCCAGGAATTCCTACGAGCAGTACTTC.

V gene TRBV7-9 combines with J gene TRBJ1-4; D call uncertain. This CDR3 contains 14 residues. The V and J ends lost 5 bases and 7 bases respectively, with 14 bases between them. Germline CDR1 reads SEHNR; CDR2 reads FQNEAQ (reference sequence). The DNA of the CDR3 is TGTGCCAGCAGCCTCCGCGGCGGTCCTGAAAAACTGTTTTTT. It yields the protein CASSLRGGPEKLFF.

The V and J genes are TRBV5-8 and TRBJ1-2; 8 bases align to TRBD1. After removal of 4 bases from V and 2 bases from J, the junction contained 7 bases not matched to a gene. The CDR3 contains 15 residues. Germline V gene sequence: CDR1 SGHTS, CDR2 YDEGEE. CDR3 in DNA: TGTGCCAGCAGCCTAATGGACAGGGTCAACTATGGCTACACCTTC. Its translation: CASSLMDRVNYGYTF.

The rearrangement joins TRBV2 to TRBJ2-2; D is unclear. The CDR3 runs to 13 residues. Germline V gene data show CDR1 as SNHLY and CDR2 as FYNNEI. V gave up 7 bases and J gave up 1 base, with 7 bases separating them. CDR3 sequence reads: CASTWRNTGELFF. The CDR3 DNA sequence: TGTGCCAGCACTTGGAGGAACACCGGGGAGCTGTTTTTT.

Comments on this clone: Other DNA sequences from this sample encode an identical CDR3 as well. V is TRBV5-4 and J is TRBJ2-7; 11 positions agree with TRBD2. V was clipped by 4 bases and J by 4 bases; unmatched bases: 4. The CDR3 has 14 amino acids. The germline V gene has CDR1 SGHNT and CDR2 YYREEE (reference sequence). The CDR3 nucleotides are TGTGCCAGCAGCCCGGGACTAGCGGCATACGAGCAGTACTTC. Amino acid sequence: CASSPGLAAYEQYF.

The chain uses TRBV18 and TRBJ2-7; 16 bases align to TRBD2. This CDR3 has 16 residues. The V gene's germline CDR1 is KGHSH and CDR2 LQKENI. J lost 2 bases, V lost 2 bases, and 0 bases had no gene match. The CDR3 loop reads CASSPGTSGRAYEQYF. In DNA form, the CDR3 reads TGTGCCAGCTCACCAGGGACTAGCGGGAGGGCCTACGAGCAGTACTTC.

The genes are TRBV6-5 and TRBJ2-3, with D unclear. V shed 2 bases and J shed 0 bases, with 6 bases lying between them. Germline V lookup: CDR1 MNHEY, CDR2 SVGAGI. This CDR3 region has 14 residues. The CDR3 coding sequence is TGTGCCAGCAGTTACGGGCAAAGCACAGATACGCAGTATTTT. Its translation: CASSYGQSTDTQYF.

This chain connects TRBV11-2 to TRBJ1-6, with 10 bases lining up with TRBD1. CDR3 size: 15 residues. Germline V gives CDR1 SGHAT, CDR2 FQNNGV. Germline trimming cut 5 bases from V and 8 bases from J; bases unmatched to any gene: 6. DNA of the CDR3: TGTGCCAGCAGCCGGACAGGGGGAACACATTCACCCCTCCACTTT. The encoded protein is CASSRTGGTHSPLHF.

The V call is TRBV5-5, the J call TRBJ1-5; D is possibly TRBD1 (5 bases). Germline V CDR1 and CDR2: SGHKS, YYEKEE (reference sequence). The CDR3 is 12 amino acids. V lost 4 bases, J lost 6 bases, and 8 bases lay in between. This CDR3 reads CASSGRGQPQHF. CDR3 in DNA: TGTGCCAGCAGCGGGAGGGGTCAGCCCCAGCATTTT.

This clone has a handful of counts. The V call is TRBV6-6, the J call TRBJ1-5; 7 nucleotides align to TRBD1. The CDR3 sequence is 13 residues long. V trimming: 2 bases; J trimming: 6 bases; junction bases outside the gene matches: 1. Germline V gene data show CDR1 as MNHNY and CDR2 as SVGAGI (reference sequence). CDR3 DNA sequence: TGTGCCAGCAGTTACAGGGGGCTTCAGCCCCAGCATTTT. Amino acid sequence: CASSYRGLQPQHF.

The CDR3 protein is CASGRGRDEQYF. The CDR3 DNA reads TGTGCCAGCGGCAGGGGTAGGGACGAGCAGTACTTC. V gene TRBV28 combines with J gene TRBJ2-7; D might be TRBD1 (6 bases). The CDR3 contains 12 residues. The germline V and J ends were trimmed by 8 bases and 5 bases, with 13 bases remaining between them. The germline V gene encodes CDR1 MDHEN and CDR2 SYDVKM. Drawing the rest from reference TRBV28 and TRBJ2-7, the complete variable domain is DVKVTQSSRYLVKRTGEKVFLECVQDMDHENMFWYRQDPGLGLRLIYFSYDVKMKEKGDIPEGYSVSREKKERFSLILESASTNQTSMYLCASGRGRDEQYFGPGTRLTVT.

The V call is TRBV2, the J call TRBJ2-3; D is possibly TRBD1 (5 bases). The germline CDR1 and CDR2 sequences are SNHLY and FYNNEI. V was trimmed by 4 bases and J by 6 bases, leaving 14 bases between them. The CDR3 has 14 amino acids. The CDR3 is CASSGSTGTDTQYF. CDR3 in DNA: TGTGCCAGCAGTGGTTCTACAGGAACGGATACGCAGTATTTT.

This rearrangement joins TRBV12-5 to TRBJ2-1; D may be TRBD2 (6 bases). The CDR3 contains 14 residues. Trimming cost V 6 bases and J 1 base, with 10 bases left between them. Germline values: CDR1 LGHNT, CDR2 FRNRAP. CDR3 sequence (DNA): TGTGCTAGTGGGCGGGATTTATCCTACAATGAGCAGTTCTTC. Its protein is CASGRDLSYNEQFF.

CDR3 region: CASRPPGGHQPQHF. The CDR3 nucleotides read TGTGCCAGCAGACCCCCGGGGGGCCATCAGCCCCAGCATTTT. This chain links TRBV28 with TRBJ1-5, with D perhaps TRBD1 (6 bases). The CDR3 is made up of 14 amino acids. V lost 6 bases and J 5 bases, leaving 14 bases between the germline ends. Per the germline V gene, CDR1 is MDHEN and CDR2 is SYDVKM.

The CDR3 is CAISEPGRAPETQYF. CDR3 in DNA: TGTGCCATCAGTGAGCCCGGGAGGGCCCCAGAGACCCAGTACTTC. The V call is TRBV10-3, the J call TRBJ2-5; 8 bases map to TRBD2. This CDR3 is built from 15 residues. The J segment lost 4 bases and the V segment lost 2 bases, leaving 6 bases of the junction unmatched. The germline CDR1 and CDR2 sequences are ENHRY and SYGVKD.

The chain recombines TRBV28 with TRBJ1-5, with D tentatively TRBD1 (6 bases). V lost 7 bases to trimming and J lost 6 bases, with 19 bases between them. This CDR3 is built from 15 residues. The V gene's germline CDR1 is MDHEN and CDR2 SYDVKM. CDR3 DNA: TGTGCCAGCACCCACGCAGGGGAAGGAGTTCAGCCCCAGCATTTT. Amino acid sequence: CASTHAGEGVQPQHF.

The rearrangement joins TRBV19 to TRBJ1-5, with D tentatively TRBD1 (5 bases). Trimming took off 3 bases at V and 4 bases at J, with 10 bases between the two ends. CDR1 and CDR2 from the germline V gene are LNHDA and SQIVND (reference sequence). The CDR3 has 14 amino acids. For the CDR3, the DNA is TGTGCCAGTAGTATTCCAGGGAAAAATCAGCCCCAGCATTTT. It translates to CASSIPGKNQPQHF.

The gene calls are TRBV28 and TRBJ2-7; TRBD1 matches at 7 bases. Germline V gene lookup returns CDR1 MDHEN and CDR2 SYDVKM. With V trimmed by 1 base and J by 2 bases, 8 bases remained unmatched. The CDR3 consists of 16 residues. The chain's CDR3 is CASSLYGQVSAYEQYF. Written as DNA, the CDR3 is TGTGCCAGCAGTTTATACGGACAGGTCAGCGCCTACGAGCAGTACTTC.

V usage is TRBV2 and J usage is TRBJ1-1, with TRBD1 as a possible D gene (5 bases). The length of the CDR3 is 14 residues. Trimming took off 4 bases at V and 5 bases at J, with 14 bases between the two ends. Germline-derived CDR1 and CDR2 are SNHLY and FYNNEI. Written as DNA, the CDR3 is TGTGCCAGCAGTGCCGGGACGGGGGGGACTGAAGCTTTCTTT. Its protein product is CASSAGTGGTEAFF.

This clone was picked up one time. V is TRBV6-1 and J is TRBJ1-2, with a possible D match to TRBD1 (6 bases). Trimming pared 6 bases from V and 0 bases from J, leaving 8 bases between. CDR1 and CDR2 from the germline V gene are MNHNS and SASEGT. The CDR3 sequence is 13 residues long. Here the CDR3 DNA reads TGTGCCAGCAGCCGGGACACTAACTATGGCTACACCTTC. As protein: CASSRDTNYGYTF.

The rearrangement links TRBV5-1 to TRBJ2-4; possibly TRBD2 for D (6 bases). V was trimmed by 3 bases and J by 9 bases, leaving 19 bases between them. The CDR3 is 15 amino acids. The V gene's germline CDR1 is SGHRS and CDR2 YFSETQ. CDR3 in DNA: TGCGCCAGCAGCTCTCAAACAGGACACGGGGGCATTCAGTACTTC. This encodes CASSSQTGHGGIQYF.

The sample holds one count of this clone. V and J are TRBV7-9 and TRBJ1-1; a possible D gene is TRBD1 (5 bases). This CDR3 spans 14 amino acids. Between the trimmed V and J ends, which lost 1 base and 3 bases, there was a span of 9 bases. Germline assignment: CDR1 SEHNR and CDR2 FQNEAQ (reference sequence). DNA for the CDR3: TGTGCCAGCAGCTTAGTGTTAGGGGACACTGAAGCTTTCTTT. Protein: CASSLVLGDTEAFF.

The CDR3 here is CASSPYRPLAGGLANTGELFF. The CDR3 DNA reads TGTGCCAGCTCACCATACCGACCTCTAGCGGGAGGATTAGCGAACACCGGGGAGCTGTTTTTT. V and J are TRBV18 and TRBJ2-2; 11 bases are a match to TRBD2. Germline-derived CDR1 and CDR2 are KGHSH and LQKENI. The CDR3 totals 21 residues. V dropped 2 bases and J dropped 0; count of bases not matched to a gene: 14.